This T cell receptor (beta chain) was documented in a study of monozygotic twins with inflammatory bowel disease. Study-wide findings and caveats: The analysis failed to separate different T cell subtypes. Twins with IBD had fewer clonotypes in common with others than healthy twins, particularly during disease activity.

With respect to this clonotype: No antigen is known for it.

cDNA was produced in eight separate reactions per sample. Template switching appended UMIs that held a 6-nucleotide sample barcode. With the 5' RACE reads reprocessed, TCRdb shows one record per CDR3 protein and no DNA. This sample's table reports over 110,000 distinct CDR3 sequences. Germline V gene data show CDR1 as SGDLS and CDR2 as YYNGEE. The CDR3 extends over 16 amino acids. The chain couples TRBV9 to TRBJ2-3; the D call from TCRdb, TRBD1, cannot be confirmed without DNA. The origin of this receptor is a human donor with ulcerative colitis or Crohn's disease, or a healthy co-twin of an affected twin (not recorded which). Sequencing was carried out using blood. The CDR3 is CASSGAQGRVTDTQYF.